A selection of T cell receptor beta chains follows, all from one sample in a study of blood T cell repertoires in COVID-19. Sequencing used immunoSEQ multiplex PCR; TCRdb keeps in-frame clones, though not all of them. The table records 300,000 to 350,000 clones, 75% to 90% of them present only once. The sample taken for sequencing was peripheral blood. The receptors derive from a woman between 50 and 59 years old with COVID-19, enrolled during active disease. Both conserved end residues are part of each CDR3. The D gene is left open where the match is weak. The listing skips clone size in some rows; elsewhere it reads once, few, many or a size class.

>TRBJ2-3|NA|TRBV11-2|TRBD2
TGTGCCAGCAGCAGAGAGGGGACTAGCGGGAGCACTAGCACAGATACGCAGTATTTT
CASSREGTSGSTSTDTQYF
>TRBJ1-1|NA|TRBV29-1|TRBD1
TGCAGCGTCAAACCGGGACAGGGGTCCCCATTTATGAACACTGAAGCTTTCTTT
CSVKPGQGSPFMNTEAFF
>TRBJ1-5|once|TRBV18|NA
TGTGCCAGCTCACCACCGAACCGGGGGTTTAGCAATCAGCCCCAGCATTTT
CASSPPNRGFSNQPQHF
>TRBJ1-3|NA|TRBV9|NA
TGTGCCAGCAGCGTAGCTGTCGGGGGCTCTGGAAACACCATATATTTT
CASSVAVGGSGNTIYF
>TRBJ1-2|NA|TRBV30|NA
TGTGCCTGGACAGGGGCGTATGGTAACTATGGCTACACCTTC
CAWTGAYGNYGYTF
>TRBJ2-3|few|TRBV2|TRBD2
TGTGCCACACAGCGGGAGTTAGGAGATACGCAGTATTTT
CATQRELGDTQYF
>TRBJ1-1|NA|TRBV6-5|TRBD1
TGTGCCAGCAGGCTGACAGGGCCGAACACTGAAGCTTTCTTT
CASRLTGPNTEAFF
>TRBJ2-7|NA|TRBV4-3|NA
TGCGCCAGCAGCATCAGCAGGGTGGACCGGACCTACGAGCAGTACTTC
CASSISRVDRTYEQYF
>TRBJ1-1|NA|TRBV6-2/TRBV6-3|TRBD1
TGTGCCAGCAGTCCGAGGACAGGGGGGAACACTGAAGCTTTCTTT
CASSPRTGGNTEAFF
>TRBJ2-3|NA|TRBV3-1/TRBV3-2|TRBD1
TGTGCCAGCAGCCTCAAGACAGGGTTCACAGATACGCAGTATTTT
CASSLKTGFTDTQYF
>TRBJ1-5|NA|TRBV7-9|TRBD1
TGTGCCAGCAGCTTAGGGACAGGGGGCAATCAGCCCCAGCATTTT
CASSLGTGGNQPQHF
>TRBJ2-6|NA|TRBV7-2|TRBD1
TGTGCCAGCAGCCTAGACAGGGCTGGGGCCAACGTCCTGACTTTC
CASSLDRAGANVLTF
>TRBJ2-7|NA|TRBV7-8|TRBD2
TGTGCCAGCAGCTTAGAACTAGCGGGAGTCTACGAGCAGTACTTC
CASSLELAGVYEQYF
>TRBJ2-5|NA|TRBV5-1|TRBD1
TGCGCCAGCAGCAAAGGACAGGGGGCAGGAGAGACCCAGTACTTC
CASSKGQGAGETQYF
>TRBJ2-1|few|TRBV3-1/TRBV3-2|NA
TGTGCCAGCAGCCACTCATTTTCGAGCTCCTACAATGAGCAGTTCTTC
CASSHSFSSSYNEQFF
>TRBJ2-5|NA|TRBV18|TRBD2
TGTGCCAGCTCACCCAACCTGGGAGCGGGATACCAAGAGACCCAGTACTTC
CASSPNLGAGYQETQYF
>TRBJ2-7|NA|TRBV5-1|TRBD2
TGCGCCAGCAGCTTGGCCGGGCTAGCGGGCGCCTACGAGCAGTACTTC
CASSLAGLAGAYEQYF
>TRBJ2-7|once|TRBV5-5|NA
TGTGCCAGCACCCCCAGTACTGGAGGGCCCTCAGAGCAGTACTTC
CASTPSTGGPSEQYF
>TRBJ1-2|few|TRBV10-1|NA
TGCGCCAGCAGTGAGGGCAGGGAGGACGGCTACACCTTC
CASSEGREDGYTF
>TRBJ1-1|NA|TRBV7-2|NA
TGTGCCAGCAGCTTCTGGAACACTGAAGCTTTCTTT
CASSFWNTEAFF
>TRBJ1-6|NA|TRBV30|NA
TGTGCCTGCCCCTTTGGGGGGTTGAATTCACCCCTCCACTTT
CACPFGGLNSPLHF
>TRBJ2-2|NA|TRBV6-5|TRBD1
TGTGCCAGCAGTTACATCGACAGGGTGGGCACCGGGGAGCTGTTTTTT
CASSYIDRVGTGELFF
>TRBJ2-7|few|TRBV30|NA
TGTGCCTGGGCCGGGGACTCCTACGAGCAGTACTTC
CAWAGDSYEQYF
>TRBJ2-5|NA|TRBV30|NA
TGTGCCTGGAGTACCCGACGAGGTGTCCAAGAGACCCAGTACTTC
CAWSTRRGVQETQYF
>TRBJ1-5|few|TRBV12-5|NA
TGTGCTAGTGGACGCGATAGCAATCAGCCCCAGCATTTT
CASGRDSNQPQHF
>TRBJ2-7|NA|TRBV4-3|TRBD2
TGCGCCAGCAGCCAAGGGGCGGGGGACTCCTACGAGCAGTACTTC
CASSQGAGDSYEQYF
>TRBJ2-3|NA|TRBV18|NA
TGTGCCAGCTCACCACTCGGATCGAGCGGCACAGATACGCAGTATTTT
CASSPLGSSGTDTQYF
>TRBJ2-2|NA|TRBV7-9|TRBD1
TGTGCCAGCAGCTCACAGGGGTCCCCCACCGGGGAGCTGTTTTTT
CASSSQGSPTGELFF
>TRBJ2-6|NA|TRBV4-1|TRBD1
TGCGCCAGCAGCCAGGGGCAGGGGGCGCGTGGGGCCAACGTCCTGACTTTC
CASSQGQGARGANVLTF
>TRBJ2-1|NA|TRBV7-3|TRBD2
TGTGCCAGCAGCTTAACGGTCGGTAGCCGGGCTAGCGGGAGGTATGAGCAGTTCTTC
CASSLTVGSRASGRYEQFF
>TRBJ2-5|NA|TRBV9|TRBD2
TGTGCCAGCAGCGTCGGACTAGCGGGAGCAGTCGGAGAGACCCAGTACTTC
CASSVGLAGAVGETQYF
>TRBJ2-7|NA|TRBV19|TRBD1
TGTGCCAGTAGTTTTGGGACAGGGAGTGTCGAGCAGTACTTC
CASSFGTGSVEQYF
>TRBJ2-3|NA|TRBV7-2|NA
TGTGCCAGCAGCTTGGGCAGACCAGATACGCAGTATTTT
CASSLGRPDTQYF
>TRBJ2-3|many|TRBV20-1|NA
TGCAGTGCCCCGCTAGCATCTGCGCAGTATTTT
CSAPLASAQYF
>TRBJ1-3|NA|TRBV4-1|NA
TGCGCCAGCAGCCCGACTGAGAGCTCTGGAAACACCATATATTTT
CASSPTESSGNTIYF
>TRBJ1-2|NA|TRBV18|NA
TGTGCCAGCTCACAGGACAGAAACTATGGCTACACCTTC
CASSQDRNYGYTF
>TRBJ1-1|NA|TRBV2|NA
TGTGCCAGCAGTGAAGAGGAGTTTGAAGCTTTCTTT
CASSEEEFEAFF
>TRBJ1-1|NA|TRBV2|NA
TGTGCCAGCAGTCACGGAGGGGCGGCTTTCTTT
CASSHGGAAFF
>TRBJ1-1|NA|TRBV12-3/TRBV12-4|NA
TGTGCCAGCCGGGGAGGACCCAACACTGAAGCTTTCTTT
CASRGGPNTEAFF
>TRBJ1-4|NA|TRBV6-5|TRBD1
TGTGCCAGCAGTATAAGGACAGGGCGGGGGGAAAAACTGTTTTTT
CASSIRTGRGEKLFF
>TRBJ1-2|NA|TRBV7-2|NA
TGTGCCAGCAGCTTAGGGGGCGCGCACAAGGAAGGCTACACCTTC
CASSLGGAHKEGYTF
>TRBJ2-1|NA|TRBV12-3/TRBV12-4|TRBD1
TGTGCCAGCAGTTTGGACAGGGGTAATGAGCAGTTCTTC
CASSLDRGNEQFF
>TRBJ2-7|few|TRBV18|TRBD2
TGTGCCAGCTCCTCGGGACTAGCGAGGTCCTACGAGCAGTACTTC
CASSSGLARSYEQYF
>TRBJ1-4|NA|TRBV21-1|NA
TGTGCCAGCAGCACTCCACCGGGACAGGGGGCGAAAAAACTGTTTTTT
CASSTPPGQGAKKLFF
>TRBJ1-2|NA|TRBV5-5|TRBD1
TGTGCCAGCAGCTTACCCGACAGGGCGGTGCATGGCTACACCTTC
CASSLPDRAVHGYTF
>TRBJ1-6|few|TRBV6-5|NA
TGTGCCAGCAGTTACGGCAGGGGATCCAGTACTTCACCCCTCCACTTT
CASSYGRGSSTSPLHF
>TRBJ1-5|NA|TRBV6-5|TRBD1
TGTGCCAGCAGCCTGACAGGGGACAATCAGCCCCAGCATTTT
CASSLTGDNQPQHF
>TRBJ1-1|NA|TRBV9|NA
TGTGCCAGCAGCGCTACAGGTCAAGGGCGTGAAGCTTTCTTT
CASSATGQGREAFF
>TRBJ2-3|NA|TRBV6-5|TRBD2
TGTGCCAGCAACAGACTAGCGGTTAGCACAGATACGCAGTATTTT
CASNRLAVSTDTQYF
>TRBJ2-2|few|TRBV5-6|NA
TGTGCCAGCAGCACGGGGTGGTTCACCGGGGAGCTGTTTTTT
CASSTGWFTGELFF
>TRBJ1-1|NA|TRBV5-1|NA
TGCGCCAGCAGCTTGGCCTGGGGCAGGAACACTGAAGCTTTCTTT
CASSLAWGRNTEAFF
>TRBJ2-1|NA|TRBV5-1|TRBD1
TGCGCCAGCACCGGGGACAGGGCTTACAATGAGCAGTTCTTC
CASTGDRAYNEQFF
>TRBJ2-3|NA|TRBV7-6|TRBD2
TGTGCCAGCAGCCCCGTGGGGGGGGGCACAGATACGCAGTATTTT
CASSPVGGGTDTQYF
>TRBJ1-3|NA|TRBV7-3|NA
TGTGCCAGCAGCTTACAGGCTGGAAACACCATATATTTT
CASSLQAGNTIYF
>TRBJ1-1|once|TRBV28|NA
TGTGCCAGCAGGACAGGCGACCTGAACACTGAAGCTTTCTTT
CASRTGDLNTEAFF
>TRBJ1-6|NA|TRBV7-9|NA
TGTGCCAGCAGCTTATGGCCTCTCCCCCTCCACTTT
CASSLWPLPLHF
>TRBJ2-5|NA|TRBV30|NA
TGTGCCTGGAGTGTACTCGGTTCCCAAGAGACCCAGTACTTC
CAWSVLGSQETQYF